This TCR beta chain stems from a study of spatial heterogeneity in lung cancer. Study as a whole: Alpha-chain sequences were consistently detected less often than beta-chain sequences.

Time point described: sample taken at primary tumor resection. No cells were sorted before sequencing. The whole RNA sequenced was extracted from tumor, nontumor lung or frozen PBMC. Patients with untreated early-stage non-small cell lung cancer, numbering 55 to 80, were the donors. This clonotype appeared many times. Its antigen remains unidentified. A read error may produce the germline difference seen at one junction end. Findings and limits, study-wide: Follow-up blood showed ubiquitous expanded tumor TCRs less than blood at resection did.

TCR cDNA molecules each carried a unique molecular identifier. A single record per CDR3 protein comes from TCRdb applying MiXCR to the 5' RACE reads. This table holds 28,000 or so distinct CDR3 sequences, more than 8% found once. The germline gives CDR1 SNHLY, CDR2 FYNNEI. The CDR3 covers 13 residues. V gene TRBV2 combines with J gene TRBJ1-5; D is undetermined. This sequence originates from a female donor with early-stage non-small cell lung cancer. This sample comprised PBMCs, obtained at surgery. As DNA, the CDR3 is TGTGCCAGCAGAGAAGGAAGCAATCAGCCCCAGCATTTT. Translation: CASREGSNQPQHF.